Below, 32 T cell receptor beta chains from the same sample are listed, as sequenced in a study of read filtering for tumor transcriptome and immune sequencing. The library was built from around 0.4 ug RNA with molecular barcoded adaptors for alpha/delta and beta/gamma chains. Via MiXCR, TCRdb re-called the reads, giving one row per CDR3 protein. The data contain approximately 62,000 distinct CDR3 sequences, about 19% of them singletons. Sequenced sample: a population of CD138-negative cells sorted from bone marrow. Receptors originate from a donor at least 40 years old with multiple myeloma.

This clonotype was counted many times. This chain links TRBV20-1 with TRBJ2-3, with 11 bases that match TRBD2. The CDR3 spans 15 residues. V lost 1 base, J lost 5 bases, and 5 bases stayed unmatched. CDR1 and CDR2 from the germline V gene are DFQATT and SNEGSKA (reference sequence). Here the CDR3 DNA reads TGCAGTGCTAGAGCGCTAGCGGGGGGAAGAGATACGCAGTATTTT. Its translation: CSARALAGGRDTQYF.

Ten or more counts support this clonotype. V usage is TRBV9 and J usage is TRBJ1-1; D is unclear. The CDR3 runs 15 residues. V was cut by 0 bases and J by 3 bases, with 12 bases left in between. The germline gives CDR1 SGDLS, CDR2 YYNGEE. The CDR3 sequence: CASSVAPFGDTEAFF. In DNA form, the CDR3 reads TGTGCCAGCAGCGTAGCTCCATTCGGGGACACTGAAGCTTTCTTT.

Many counts were recorded for this clonotype. The chain uses TRBV3-1 and TRBJ2-7; 7 nucleotides line up with TRBD2. Germline trimming cut 1 base from V and 5 bases from J; bases unmatched to any gene: 11. This CDR3 has 16 residues. Germline V gives CDR1 LGHDT, CDR2 YNNKEL (reference sequence). The CDR3 loop is CASSQGGSGEVHEQYF. The DNA for the CDR3 is TGTGCCAGCAGCCAAGGGGGAAGCGGGGAGGTACACGAGCAGTACTTC.

The rearrangement joins TRBV12-3 or TRBV12-4 to TRBJ2-1, with D hard to call. The CDR3 covers 13 residues. Trimming left V 2 bases short and J 8 bases short, with 10 bases between. The CDR3 bases are TGTGCCAGCAGTTTACCAGCTTACGATGAGCAGTTCTTC. Translated: CASSLPAYDEQFF.

Worth noting for this clonotype: A read error is possible here, since a much larger clone lies one base away. The CDR3 protein is CATSWTLPPGETQYF. The DNA of the CDR3 is TGTGCCACCAGCTGGACCTTGCCCCCTGGAGAGACCCAGTACTTC. The chain carries TRBV15 and TRBJ2-5; the D is unclear. This CDR3 is 15 amino acids long. The V and J ends lost 5 bases and 4 bases respectively, with 17 bases between them. Germline CDR1 reads LNHNV; CDR2 reads YYDKDF (reference sequence).

Regarding this clonotype: Just one base apart from a much larger clone, this may be a read error. The chain uses TRBV11-2 and TRBJ2-1; D unclear. The germline gives CDR1 SGHAT, CDR2 FQNNGV. Trimming removed 7 bases from V and 5 bases from J, with 21 bases in between. This CDR3 is built from 16 residues. Here the CDR3 DNA reads TGTGCCAGCAACTTCTTGACGGCGTCGGTCCACAATGAGCAGTTCTTC. Translation: CASNFLTASVHNEQFF. Drawing the rest from reference TRBV11-2 and TRBJ2-1, the complete variable domain is EAGVAQSPRYKIIEKRQSVAFWCNPISGHATLYWYQQILGQGPKLLIQFQNNGVVDDSQLPKDRFSAERLKGVDSTLKIQPAKLEDSAVYLCASNFLTASVHNEQFFGPGTRLTVL.

Ten or more counts support this clonotype. The chain carries TRBV11-2 and TRBJ2-3, with 10 bases lining up with TRBD2. The CDR3 is 17 residues long. Germline V CDR1 and CDR2: SGHAT, FQNNGV. Unmatched junction bases numbered 5, after V lost 1 base and J lost 1 base. The CDR3 is CASSLGLLAGGTDTQYF. The CDR3 nucleotides read TGTGCCAGCAGCTTAGGCTTGCTAGCGGGGGGCACAGATACGCAGTATTTT.

This clonotype was detected many times. This chain links TRBV9 with TRBJ2-2; D remains unclear. Germline values: CDR1 SGDLS, CDR2 YYNGEE. This CDR3 region has 16 residues. Trimming pared 1 base from V and 0 bases from J, leaving 10 bases between. Written as DNA, the CDR3 is TGTGCCAGCAGCGTAACCATAGGGTCGAACACCGGGGAGCTGTTTTTT. Its protein product is CASSVTIGSNTGELFF.

CDR3 coding DNA: TGCGCCAGCAGCTTGAACCCGGGACGCGAGAACTATGGCTACACCTTC. Its translation is CASSLNPGRENYGYTF. V gene TRBV5-1 combines with J gene TRBJ1-2, with D possibly matching TRBD1 (5 bases). The CDR3 extends over 16 amino acids. V was shortened by 1 base and J by 2 bases, with 15 bases between the two germline ends. Looked up from germline, CDR1 is SGHRS and CDR2 is YFSETQ.

This clonotype was counted at least ten times. V gene TRBV20-1 combines with J gene TRBJ2-1, with a possible D match to TRBD2 (6 bases). This CDR3 has 15 residues. Trimming left V 3 bases short and J 0 bases short, with 12 bases between. Germline V lookup: CDR1 DFQATT, CDR2 SNEGSKA (reference sequence). In DNA form, the CDR3 reads TGCAGTGCTAGGGAGGGATCCAGCTCCTACAATGAGCAGTTCTTC. Its protein product is CSAREGSSSYNEQFF.

The genes are TRBV9 and TRBJ2-3; TRBD2 agrees at 11 bases. The CDR3 spans 18 residues. V was pared by 2 bases and J by 2 bases, with 10 bases of the junction left unmatched. Germline CDR1 reads SGDLS; CDR2 reads YYNGEE. CDR3 in amino acids: CASSVSELAGALTDTQYF. Here the CDR3 DNA reads TGTGCCAGCAGCGTCTCTGAACTAGCGGGAGCGCTCACAGATACGCAGTATTTT.

As for this clonotype: With only one base between it and a far larger clone, this is likely a read error. The J gene is TRBJ2-1, the V gene TRBV7-3; 8 positions match TRBD2. Germline CDR1 is SGHTA and CDR2 is FQGTGA. CDR3 length: 18 amino acids. The J segment lost 5 bases and the V segment lost 8 bases, leaving 20 bases of the junction unmatched. This CDR3 reads CASGPTLFYGRDNNEQFF. The DNA of the CDR3 is TGTGCCAGCGGCCCCACCTTATTTTACGGGAGGGATAACAATGAGCAGTTCTTC.

This clonotype has more than one count but fewer than ten. The rearrangement links TRBV27 to TRBJ2-7; D gene ambiguous. V was cut by 5 bases and J by 6 bases, with 14 bases left in between. Germline V gene data show CDR1 as MNHEY and CDR2 as SMNVEV (reference sequence). The CDR3 has 13 residues. Written as DNA, the CDR3 is TGTGCCAGCAGTACCTACGTGTCGTCCGAGCAGTACTTC. Its protein product is CASSTYVSSEQYF.

The sample holds many counts of this clonotype. CDR3 residues: CASSETSGTYTGELFF. The CDR3 bases are TGTGCCAGCTCCGAAACTAGCGGGACTTACACCGGGGAGCTGTTTTTT. V usage is TRBV6-5 and J usage is TRBJ2-2; 10 bases align to TRBD2. CDR3 length: 16 residues. Trimming at V came to 8 bases and at J to 3 bases, leaving 9 bases not matched to a gene. From germline, CDR1 is MNHEY and CDR2 SVGAGI.

This clonotype was seen only a few times. This sequence joins TRBV19 and TRBJ1-2; D unresolved. This CDR3 spans 13 amino acids. Germline loops: CDR1 LNHDA, CDR2 SQIVND (reference sequence). Trimming took 7 bases from V and 6 from J, leaving 15 bases between them. The CDR3 is CASTPLLGHGYTF. The CDR3 DNA reads as TGTGCCAGTACCCCTTTATTAGGACATGGCTACACCTTC.

This clonotype was counted many times. This chain joins TRBV28 and TRBJ1-5; D is possibly TRBD1 (5 bases). This CDR3 has 11 amino acids. CDR1 MDHEN and CDR2 SYDVKM come from the germline V gene. V was trimmed by 5 bases and J by 6 bases, leaving 5 bases between them. CDR3 amino acids: CASSGGQPQHF. CDR3 nucleotide sequence: TGTGCCAGCAGTGGGGGTCAGCCCCAGCATTTT.

V is TRBV9 and J is TRBJ1-5, with D possibly being TRBD1 (6 bases). Looked up from germline, CDR1 is SGDLS and CDR2 is YYNGEE. The V end lost 10 bases, the J end lost 0 bases, and 17 bases lay between the germline ends. This CDR3 is built from 15 residues. The chain's CDR3 is CAGFSPQGSNQPQHF. The CDR3 nucleotides are TGTGCCGGTTTTTCCCCACAGGGTAGCAATCAGCCCCAGCATTTT.

This clonotype was counted ten times or more. The rearrangement uses TRBV6-2 or TRBV6-3 and TRBJ2-4; 7 nucleotides align to TRBD2. Germline values: CDR1 MNHEY, CDR2 SVGEGT. The CDR3 extends over 13 amino acids. Losses at the gene ends were 6 bases for V and 6 bases for J; bases not matched to a gene: 5. The CDR3 DNA follows: TGTGCCAGCAGAGTAGCGGGCGTAAACATTCAGTACTTC. Protein sequence: CASRVAGVNIQYF.

This chain links TRBV12-3 or TRBV12-4 with TRBJ1-2; a weak D match, TRBD1 (5 bases). The germline V and J ends were trimmed by 7 bases and 2 bases, with 23 bases remaining between them. CDR3 size: 17 residues. The DNA for the CDR3 is TGTGCCAGCACCAAGGGGATAGTAGAGAGTGCAAACTATGGCTACACCTTC. Its translation: CASTKGIVESANYGYTF.

This clonotype was observed a handful of times. The V gene is TRBV4-1, the J gene TRBJ1-2; D is ambiguous. The CDR3 has 15 amino acids. Germline values: CDR1 MGHRA, CDR2 YSYEKL. V lost 2 bases, J lost 0 bases, and 10 bases lay in between. This chain's CDR3 is CASSQSSGANYGYTF. In DNA, the CDR3 is TGCGCCAGCAGCCAAAGTTCAGGAGCTAACTATGGCTACACCTTC.

This clonotype was counted ten times or more. The genes are TRBV7-9 and TRBJ2-7; TRBD2 matches at 8 bases. The J segment lost 0 bases and the V segment lost 4 bases, leaving 2 bases of the junction unmatched. This CDR3 is 14 amino acids long. Germline V gives CDR1 SEHNR, CDR2 FQNEAQ (reference sequence). As DNA, the CDR3 is TGTGCCAGCAGCTCGGGGACTAGCTCCTACGAGCAGTACTTC. Translating gives CASSSGTSSYEQYF.

This clonotype showed up just a few times. V and J are TRBV30 and TRBJ2-3, with D tentatively TRBD1 or TRBD2 (5 bases each). V shed 3 bases and J shed 4 bases, with 23 bases lying between them. The CDR3 spans 17 residues. Germline V gene data show CDR1 as GTSNPN and CDR2 as SVGIG (reference sequence). CDR3 in amino acids: CAWRRTRDPIYADTQYF. CDR3 nucleotide sequence: TGTGCCTGGAGGAGAACTAGGGACCCAATCTATGCAGATACGCAGTATTTT.

This clonotype appeared many times. The chain recombines TRBV6-5 with TRBJ2-6; 8 nucleotides line up with TRBD1. The length of the CDR3 is 21 residues. V lost 5 bases, J lost 0 bases, and 18 bases stayed unmatched. Germline CDR1 reads MNHEY; CDR2 reads SVGAGI. Here the CDR3 reads CASSKRTGITSTNSGANVLTF. CDR3 DNA: TGTGCCAGCAGTAAGCGGACAGGGATCACCTCTACCAACTCTGGGGCCAACGTCCTGACTTTC.

This clonotype has at least ten counts. The chain carries TRBV9 and TRBJ2-6; 7 bases agree with TRBD1. The germline V gene has CDR1 SGDLS and CDR2 YYNGEE. V trimming: 0 bases; J trimming: 1 base; junction bases outside the gene matches: 4. This CDR3 contains 17 residues. Written as DNA, the CDR3 is TGTGCCAGCAGCGTAGGGACAGGCCGTTCTGGGGCCAACGTCCTGACTTTC. Its protein product is CASSVGTGRSGANVLTF. The variable domain in full, with the rest retrieved from reference TRBV9 and TRBJ2-6, is DSGVTQTPKHLITATGQRVTLRCSPRSGDLSVYWYQQSLDQGLQFLIQYYNGEERAKGNILERFSAQQFPDLHSELNLSSLELGDSALYFCASSVGTGRSGANVLTFGAGSRLTVL.

This clonotype has at least ten counts. For the CDR3, the DNA is TGTGCCACCAGTGATCCCGCAGGGCATACAAACACCGGGGAGCTGTTTTTT. Translation: CATSDPAGHTNTGELFF. The rearrangement uses TRBV24-1 and TRBJ2-2, with D possibly matching TRBD1 (5 bases). Trimming pared 3 bases from V and 2 bases from J, leaving 15 bases between. Germline values: CDR1 KGHDR, CDR2 SFDVKD. This CDR3 is 17 amino acids long.

Regarding this clonotype: This may stem from a read error, because a much larger clone lies one nucleotide away. The rearrangement uses TRBV29-1 and TRBJ1-5, with TRBD1 identical over 9 bases. The germline CDR1 and CDR2 sequences are SQVTM and ANQGSEA. The CDR3 is 14 residues long. The CDR3, as DNA: TGCAGCGCAAATACAGGGGGCCATAATCAGCACCAGCATTTT. This gives the protein CSANTGGHNQHQHF.

Ten or more counts support this clonotype. This chain connects TRBV12-3 or TRBV12-4 to TRBJ2-7, with 9 positions matching TRBD1. This CDR3 has 15 amino acids. Trimming cost V 3 bases and J 3 bases; bases outside gene matches: 6. CDR3 loop: CASSFRTGEVYEQYF. DNA for the CDR3: TGTGCCAGCAGTTTTCGGACAGGGGAAGTCTACGAGCAGTACTTC.

As regards this clonotype: A far larger clone is only one base removed, so a read error is likely. The V call is TRBV7-9, the J call TRBJ1-4; no firm D call. CDR1 and CDR2 (germline): SEHNR, FQNEAQ (reference sequence). The CDR3 is made up of 14 amino acids. CDR3 bases: TGTGCCAGCAGCTTATACGGAGTTAATGAAAGACTGTTTTTT. It yields the protein CASSLYGVNERLFF.

This clonotype has ten or more counts. The chain joins TRBV4-1 to TRBJ2-3; 9 bases match TRBD2. This CDR3 spans 16 amino acids. Germline CDR1 is MGHRA and CDR2 is YSYEKL. With V trimmed by 0 bases and J by 5 bases, 6 bases remained unmatched. CDR3 nucleotide sequence: TGCGCCAGCAGCCAAGATAGCGGGGGATTCGAAGATACGCAGTATTTT. Amino acids: CASSQDSGGFEDTQYF.

The CDR3 reads CSASPSGRALGNEQFF. CDR3 sequence (DNA): TGCAGTGCTAGCCCTAGCGGGAGGGCCTTAGGGAATGAGCAGTTCTTC. The rearrangement uses TRBV20-1 and TRBJ2-1; 12 bases map to TRBD2. After removal of 3 bases from V and 7 bases from J, the junction contained 10 bases not matched to a gene. Looked up from germline, CDR1 is DFQATT and CDR2 is SNEGSKA (reference sequence). The CDR3 is 16 residues long.

There are a few counts of this clonotype. The chain links TRBV11-2 to TRBJ2-6; D remains ambiguous. The CDR3 has 15 amino acids. CDR1 and CDR2 from the germline V gene are SGHAT and FQNNGV. V was clipped by 4 bases and J by 4 bases, with 11 bases between them. The CDR3 coding sequence is TGTGCCAGCAGCTGGGCCAGCGCAGGGGCCAACGTCCTGACTTTC. Its protein product is CASSWASAGANVLTF. The whole variable domain, remainder taken from reference TRBV11-2 and TRBJ2-6, is EAGVAQSPRYKIIEKRQSVAFWCNPISGHATLYWYQQILGQGPKLLIQFQNNGVVDDSQLPKDRFSAERLKGVDSTLKIQPAKLEDSAVYLCASSWASAGANVLTFGAGSRLTVL.

This clonotype was picked up many times. The gene calls are TRBV7-2 and TRBJ2-3; no reliable D call. Trimming stripped 4 bases from V and 0 bases from J, with 11 bases between. CDR3 size: 15 residues. The V gene's germline CDR1 is SGHTA and CDR2 FQGNSA. In DNA form, the CDR3 reads TGTGCCAGCAGCTCTCTTCCCAGGAGCACAGATACGCAGTATTTT. Its protein product is CASSSLPRSTDTQYF.